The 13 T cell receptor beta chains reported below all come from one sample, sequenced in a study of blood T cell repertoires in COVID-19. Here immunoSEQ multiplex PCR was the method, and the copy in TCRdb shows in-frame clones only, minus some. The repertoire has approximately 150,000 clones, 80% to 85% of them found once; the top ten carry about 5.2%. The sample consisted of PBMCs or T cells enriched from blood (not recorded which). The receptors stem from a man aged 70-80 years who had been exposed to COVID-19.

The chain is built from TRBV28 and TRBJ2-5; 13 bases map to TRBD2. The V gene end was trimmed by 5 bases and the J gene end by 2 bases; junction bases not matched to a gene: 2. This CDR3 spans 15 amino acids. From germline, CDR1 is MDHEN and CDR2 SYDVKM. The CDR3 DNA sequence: TGTGCCAGCAGTGAACTAGCGGGAGGGCAAGAGACCCAGTACTTC. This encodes CASSELAGGQETQYF. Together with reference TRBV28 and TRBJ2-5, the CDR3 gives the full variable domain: DVKVTQSSRYLVKRTGEKVFLECVQDMDHENMFWYRQDPGLGLRLIYFSYDVKMKEKGDIPEGYSVSREKKERFSLILESASTNQTSMYLCASSELAGGQETQYFGPGTRLLVL.

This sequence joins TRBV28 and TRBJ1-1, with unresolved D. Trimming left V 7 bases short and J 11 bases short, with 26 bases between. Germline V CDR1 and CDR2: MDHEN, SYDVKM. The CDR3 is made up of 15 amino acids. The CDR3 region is CASTTLLGITSGAFF. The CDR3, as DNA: TGTGCCAGCACCACGTTGTTGGGGATAACCTCGGGGGCTTTCTTT. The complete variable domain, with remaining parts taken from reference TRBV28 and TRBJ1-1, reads DVKVTQSSRYLVKRTGEKVFLECVQDMDHENMFWYRQDPGLGLRLIYFSYDVKMKEKGDIPEGYSVSREKKERFSLILESASTNQTSMYLCASTTLLGITSGAFFGQGTRLTVV.

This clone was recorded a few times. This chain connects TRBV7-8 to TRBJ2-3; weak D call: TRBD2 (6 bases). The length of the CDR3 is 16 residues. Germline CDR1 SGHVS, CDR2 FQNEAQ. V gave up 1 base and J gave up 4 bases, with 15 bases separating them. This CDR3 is CASSLGFGRGADTQYF. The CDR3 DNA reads TGTGCCAGCAGCTTAGGGTTTGGGCGCGGGGCAGATACGCAGTATTTT.

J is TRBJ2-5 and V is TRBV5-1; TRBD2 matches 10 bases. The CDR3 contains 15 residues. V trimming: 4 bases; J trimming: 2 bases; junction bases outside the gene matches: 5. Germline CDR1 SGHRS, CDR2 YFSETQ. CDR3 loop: CASSHLAGAQETQYF. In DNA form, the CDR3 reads TGCGCCAGCAGCCATCTAGCGGGAGCACAAGAGACCCAGTACTTC.

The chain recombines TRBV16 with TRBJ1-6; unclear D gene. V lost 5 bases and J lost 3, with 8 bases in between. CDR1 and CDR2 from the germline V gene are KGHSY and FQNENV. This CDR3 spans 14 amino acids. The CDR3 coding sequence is TGTGCCAGCAGCAAAATCCGCTATAATTCACCCCTCCACTTT. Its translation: CASSKIRYNSPLHF.

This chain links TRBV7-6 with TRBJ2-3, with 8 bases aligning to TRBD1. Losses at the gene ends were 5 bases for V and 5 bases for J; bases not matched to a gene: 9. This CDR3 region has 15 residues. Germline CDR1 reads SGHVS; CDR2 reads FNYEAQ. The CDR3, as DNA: TGTGCCAGCAGCGCCGCCGGGACAGGTGGAGATACGCAGTATTTT. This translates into CASSAAGTGGDTQYF.

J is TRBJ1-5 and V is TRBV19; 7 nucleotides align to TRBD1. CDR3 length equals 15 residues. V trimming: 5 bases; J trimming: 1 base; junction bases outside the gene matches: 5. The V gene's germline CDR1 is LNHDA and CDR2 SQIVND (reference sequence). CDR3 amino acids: CASSLRGHSNQPQHF. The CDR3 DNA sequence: TGTGCCAGTAGTCTAAGGGGGCACAGCAATCAGCCCCAGCATTTT. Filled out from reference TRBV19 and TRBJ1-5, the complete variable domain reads DGGITQSPKYLFRKEGQNVTLSCEQNLNHDAMYWYRQDPGQGLRLIYYSQIVNDFQKGDIAEGYSVSREKKESFPLTVTSAQKNPTAFYLCASSLRGHSNQPQHFGDGTRLSIL.

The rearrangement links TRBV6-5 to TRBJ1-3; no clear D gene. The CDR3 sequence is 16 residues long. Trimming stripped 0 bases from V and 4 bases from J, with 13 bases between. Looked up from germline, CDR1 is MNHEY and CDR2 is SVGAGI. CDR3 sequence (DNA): TGTGCCAGCAGTTACTCAAAACAATCTTCCGGAAACACCATATATTTT. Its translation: CASSYSKQSSGNTIYF.

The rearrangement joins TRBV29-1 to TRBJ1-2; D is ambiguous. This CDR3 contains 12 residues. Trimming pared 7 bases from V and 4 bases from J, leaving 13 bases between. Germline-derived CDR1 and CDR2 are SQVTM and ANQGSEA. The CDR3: CSGYRGGYGYTF. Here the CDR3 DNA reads TGCAGCGGGTACCGGGGAGGCTATGGCTACACCTTC.

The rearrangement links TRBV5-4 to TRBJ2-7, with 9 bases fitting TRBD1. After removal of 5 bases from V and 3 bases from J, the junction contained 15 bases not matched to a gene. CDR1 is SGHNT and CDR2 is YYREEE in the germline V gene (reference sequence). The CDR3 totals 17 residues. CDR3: CASSGGQGRYSLYEQYF. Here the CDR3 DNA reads TGTGCCAGCAGTGGAGGACAGGGGCGGTACTCCCTCTACGAGCAGTACTTC.

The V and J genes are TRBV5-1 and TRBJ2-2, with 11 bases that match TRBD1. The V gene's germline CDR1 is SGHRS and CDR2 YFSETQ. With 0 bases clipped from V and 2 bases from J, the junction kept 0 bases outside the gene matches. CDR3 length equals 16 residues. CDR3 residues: CASSLGTGGNTGELFF. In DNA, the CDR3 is TGCGCCAGCAGCTTGGGGACAGGGGGCAACACCGGGGAGCTGTTTTTT.

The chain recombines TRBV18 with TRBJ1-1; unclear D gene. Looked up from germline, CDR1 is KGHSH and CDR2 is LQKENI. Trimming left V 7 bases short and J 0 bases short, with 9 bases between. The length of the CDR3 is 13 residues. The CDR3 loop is CASCRDMNTEAFF. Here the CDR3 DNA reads TGTGCCAGCTGCAGAGACATGAACACTGAAGCTTTCTTT.

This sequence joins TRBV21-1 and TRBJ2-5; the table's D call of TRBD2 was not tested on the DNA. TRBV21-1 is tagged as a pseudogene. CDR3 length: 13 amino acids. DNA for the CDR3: TGTGCCAGCACCCCCGGGGGAGGAGAGACCCAGTACTTC. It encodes CASTPGGGETQYF.